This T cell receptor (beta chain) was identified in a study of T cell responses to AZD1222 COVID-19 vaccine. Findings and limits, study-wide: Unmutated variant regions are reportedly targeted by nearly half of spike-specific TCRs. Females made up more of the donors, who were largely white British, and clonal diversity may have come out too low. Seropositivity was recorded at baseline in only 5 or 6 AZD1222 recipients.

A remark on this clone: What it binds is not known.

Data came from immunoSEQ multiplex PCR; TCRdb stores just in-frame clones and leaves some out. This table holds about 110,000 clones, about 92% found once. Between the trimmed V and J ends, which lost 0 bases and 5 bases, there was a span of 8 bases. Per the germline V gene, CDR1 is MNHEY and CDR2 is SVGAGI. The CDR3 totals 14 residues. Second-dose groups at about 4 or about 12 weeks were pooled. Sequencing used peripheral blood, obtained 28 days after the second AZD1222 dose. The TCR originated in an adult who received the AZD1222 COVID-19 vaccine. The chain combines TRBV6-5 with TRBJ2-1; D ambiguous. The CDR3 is CASSYSTQNNEQFF. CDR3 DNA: TGTGCCAGCAGTTACTCGACTCAGAACAATGAGCAGTTCTTC.